What follows are 14 T cell receptor beta chains derived from one specimen sequenced in a study of monozygotic twins with inflammatory bowel disease. TCRdb reanalyzed the 5' RACE reads and collapses them to one entry per CDR3 protein, without DNA. Its table records 150,000 to 200,000 distinct CDR3 sequences. The sequenced sample was blood. The receptors shown here come from a human donor with ulcerative colitis or Crohn's disease, or a healthy co-twin of an affected twin (not recorded which).

The CDR3 sequence: CASSRTDWDTEAFF. This chain links TRBV12-3 or TRBV12-4 with TRBJ1-1; TCRdb's D call of TRBD1 is untestable without DNA. The length of the CDR3 is 14 residues.

The chain combines TRBV19 with TRBJ1-2; TCRdb selects TRBD1, and the lack of DNA leaves this call unchecked. Germline V gives CDR1 LNHDA, CDR2 SQIVND (reference sequence). The CDR3 spans 13 residues. CDR3 amino acids: CASSLQGWGGYTF.

The rearrangement uses TRBV14 and TRBJ2-6. The CDR3 spans 16 residues. Per germline, CDR1 SGHDN and CDR2 FVKESK. The CDR3: CASSQDPLLGANVLTF.

The chain is built from TRBV5-1 and TRBJ2-7; TCRdb gives TRBD1 as the D gene, but with no DNA this cannot be confirmed. The V gene's germline CDR1 is SGHRS and CDR2 YFSETQ. The CDR3 sequence is 16 residues long. CDR3 amino acids: CASSAGQGATSYEQYF.

V gene TRBV7-6 combines with J gene TRBJ2-2. The CDR3 spans 15 residues. Germline V gene data show CDR1 as SGHVS and CDR2 as FNYEAQ. Here the CDR3 reads CASSPTAVIAGELFF.

J is TRBJ1-5 and V is TRBV7-2; TCRdb reports TRBD1, a call that lacks DNA to check it against. The CDR3 has 15 residues. Germline V gives CDR1 SGHTA, CDR2 FQGNSA. The CDR3 reads CASSLTWGGGQPQHF. Full variable domain (rest looked up from reference TRBV7-2 and TRBJ1-5): GAGVSQSPSNKVTEKGKDVELRCDPISGHTALYWYRQSLGQGLEFLIYFQGNSAPDKSGLPSDRFSAERTGGSVSTLTIQRTQQEDSAVYLCASSLTWGGGQPQHFGDGTRLSIL.

The V call is TRBV5-5, the J call TRBJ2-7; there is no DNA to check the TCRdb D call of TRBD2. In germline, CDR1 is SGHKS, CDR2 YYEKEE (reference sequence). The CDR3 has 14 amino acids. CDR3: CASSLGGLNYEQYF.

The chain is built from TRBV30 and TRBJ1-5. The CDR3 covers 13 residues. Germline CDR1 GTSNPN, CDR2 SVGIG (reference sequence). The CDR3 loop is CAWSEVRRQPQHF.

J is TRBJ2-7 and V is TRBV29-1; TCRdb returns TRBD2, unconfirmable since there is no DNA. The CDR3 extends over 14 amino acids. CDR1 and CDR2 from the germline V gene are SQVTM and ANQGSEA. This CDR3 is CSVGGTSSSYEQYF.

This chain joins TRBV6-1 and TRBJ1-2; the TRBD1 assignment by TCRdb is unverifiable without DNA. The CDR3 extends over 16 amino acids. CDR1 and CDR2 (germline): MNHNS, SASEGT. The CDR3 protein is CASRTVSRTGRKGDTF.

This chain joins TRBV5-1 and TRBJ2-3; TCRdb selects TRBD2, and the lack of DNA leaves this call unchecked. Germline-derived CDR1 and CDR2 are SGHRS and YFSETQ. This CDR3 has 16 residues. The CDR3 protein is CASSHSSSSDTDTQYF.

The CDR3 protein is CASSLRGRTEAFF. The rearrangement links TRBV12-3 or TRBV12-4 to TRBJ1-1; TCRdb picks TRBD1, but there is no DNA to check that call. This CDR3 has 13 residues.

This rearrangement joins TRBV5-1 to TRBJ2-5; TCRdb picks TRBD1, but there is no DNA to check that call. Germline V gene data show CDR1 as SGHRS and CDR2 as YFSETQ. This CDR3 is built from 14 residues. The CDR3 is CASSITGDRETQYF.

This CDR3 is CASSQDKRGSGSEQYF. The V and J genes are TRBV4-3 and TRBJ2-7; lacking DNA, the TRBD2 call made by TCRdb goes unchecked. CDR1 and CDR2 from the germline V gene are LGHNA and YSLEER. CDR3 length: 16 residues.